This T cell receptor (beta chain) was obtained from a study of T-cell reconstitution after alpha-beta-depleted transplantation in children. The CDR3 runs to 15 residues. Deletions cut 5 bases from V and 0 bases from J, with 12 bases between. The table lists this clonotype with many counts. The authors prepared the TCRbeta library with unique molecular identifiers. TCRdb fed the PCR reads into MiXCR, producing one record per CDR3 protein. The repertoire holds about 600,000 distinct CDR3 sequences, with under 12% as singletons. The chain recombines TRBV12-3 or TRBV12-4 with TRBJ2-3; D is uncertain. The clonotype comes from a human donor who donated a stem cell graft to a child with acute myeloid leukemia. The sequences come from PBMCs from the stem cell graft donor, collected from the stem cell graft. This chain's CDR3 is CASSDGVFSTDTQYF. CDR3 bases: TGTGCCAGCAGTGATGGGGTATTTAGCACAGATACGCAGTATTTT.